This T cell receptor (beta chain) was sequenced in a study of blood T cell repertoires in COVID-19. About the study: Specimens from acute and convalescent COVID-19 originated in the United States, Italy and Spain.

As regards this clone: Other DNA variants within this sample encode the same CDR3.

The data were produced by immunoSEQ multiplex PCR, yet TCRdb's version contains in-frame clones alone and is incomplete. The sample has nearly 350,000 clones, roughly 87% seen once; the top ten hold approximately 0.93%. The CDR3 is made up of 14 amino acids. Germline lookup yields CDR1 KGHSH and CDR2 LQKENI. The V gene end was trimmed by 3 bases and the J gene end by 8 bases; junction bases not matched to a gene: 4. This study enrolled people aged about 18 to 90 from about two dozen US geographic areas. Donors were grouped by their self-reported clinical history. The TCR sequence derives from a young woman who had recovered from COVID-19. This chain connects TRBV18 to TRBJ1-4; 9 nucleotides match TRBD1. The sequencing sample was made of PBMCs or T cells enriched from blood (not recorded which). CDR3 DNA: TGTGCCAGCTCACCGGGACAGGGAAACGAAAAACTGTTTTTT. The encoded protein is CASSPGQGNEKLFF.